This T cell receptor (beta chain) derives from a study of shared T cell receptors in the human thymus. With 8 bases clipped from V and 3 bases from J, the junction kept 5 bases outside the gene matches. The CDR3 has 14 residues. Germline V gives CDR1 MGHDK, CDR2 SYGVNS. The assay was immunoSEQ multiplex PCR, and TCRdb's table has in-frame clones only and misses some. This sample has about 660,000 clones; more than 75% occur once, and the top ten carry about 0.01%. These same records also appear under a second study, on human thymus T cells. From that report: Donation was from healthy Finnish infants who were having corrective surgery that addressed congenital heart defects. Thymic samples were excised during corrective heart operations. Both thymic and peripheral blood repertoires showed apparently biased V and J usage. The related literature has documented a marked overlap of thymic repertoires among unrelated individuals.

Material for sequencing was thymocytes. The chain employs TRBV25-1 and TRBJ2-1; 9 bases align to TRBD2. The TCR was taken from a boy under two years old with a congenital heart defect. CDR3 DNA sequence: TGTGCCAGCGGTAGCGGGAGAAACTACAATGAGCAGTTCTTC. Translating it yields CASGSGRNYNEQFF. Together with reference TRBV25-1 and TRBJ2-1, the CDR3 gives the full variable domain: EADIYQTPRYLVIGTGKKITLECSQTMGHDKMYWYQQDPGMELHLIHYSYGVNSTEKGDLSSESTVSRIRTEHFPLTLESARPSHTSQYLCASGSGRNYNEQFFGPGTRLTVL.